This T cell receptor (beta chain) appears in the sequencing data of a study of blood T cell repertoires in COVID-19. This clone was detected only once. The authors' processing: By means of reference gene primer amplification, nucleated cell counts were estimated. Repertoires were generated with immunoSEQ multiplex PCR, while TCRdb's copy carries only in-frame clones and drops some. Clonal size and the V and J genes are those of that table, whereas D and trimming came from the DNA. The sample carries about 220,000 clones, around 82% recorded once. The CDR3 is 13 residues long. Germline assignment: CDR1 KGHSH and CDR2 LQKENI. V gave up 3 bases and J gave up 3 bases, with 9 bases separating them.

The rearrangement joins TRBV18 to TRBJ2-7; no definite D call. The sequenced sample was PBMCs or T cells enriched from blood (not recorded which). The receptor's source is a woman aged 45 to 65 who had been exposed to COVID-19. The CDR3 here is CASSPNFGYEQYF. Written as DNA, the CDR3 is TGTGCCAGCTCACCGAACTTCGGCTACGAGCAGTACTTC.